These T cell receptor beta chains were read from a single sample in a study of a mutant IDH1 vaccine in newly diagnosed glioma. Sequencing was performed with immunoSEQ multiplex PCR; in TCRdb, only in-frame clones are kept and a portion is missing. The sample lists some 60,000 clones, around four fifths occurring once. These receptors' targets are unknown. The starting material was PBMCs, obtained from a glioma patient whose treatment included an IDH1 peptide vaccine. Every receptor here comes from a man aged 25-40 years with glioma. The CDR3 runs from the conserved cysteine through the conserved F or W. A D gene is named only where the DNA matches it firmly. Size tells how often a clone was seen (once, few, many) or the class of an expanded clone, and some rows leave it out.

TRBJ2-3	NA	13	NA	TRBV5-1	TGCGCCAGCAGCCGGAGTAGCACAGATACGCAGTATTTT	CASSRSSTDTQYF
TRBJ2-3	NA	12	NA	TRBV4-1	TGCGCCAGCAGCCAACCGTCCGATACGCAGTATTTT	CASSQPSDTQYF
TRBJ1-5	NA	13	NA	TRBV4-1	TGCGCCAGCAGCCACAAGGTTGAACAGCCCCAGCATTTT	CASSHKVEQPQHF
TRBJ1-6	NA	13	NA	TRBV10-1	TGCGCCAGCAGTGATTTACCAAGTTCACCCCTCCACTTT	CASSDLPSSPLHF
TRBJ2-5	NA	17	NA	TRBV18	TGTGCCAGCTCACCTCCCGGATCCGGAGGGGGGAAAGAGACCCAGTACTTC	CASSPPGSGGGKETQYF
TRBJ1-1	few	15	NA	TRBV18	TGTGCCAGCTCACCACCCCCGGGGGAGAACACTGAAGCTTTCTTT	CASSPPPGENTEAFF
TRBJ2-1	few	15	TRBD2	TRBV6-1	TGTGCCAGCAGCCCAGGCGGGGGTCAAGGCAATGAGCAGTTCTTC	CASSPGGGQGNEQFF
TRBJ1-1	NA	17	NA	TRBV29-1	TGCAGCGTTGAAGTATACACCATGGCGGGTGGAGGGCCAGAAGCTTTCTTT	CSVEVYTMAGGGPEAFF
TRBJ1-2	NA	19	NA	TRBV15	TGTGCCACCAGCAGAGAACAAGAGGGCAGGGGTAGTTCTAACTATGGCTACACCTTC	CATSREQEGRGSSNYGYTF
TRBJ2-7	NA	16	TRBD1	TRBV11-2	TGTGCCAGCAGTCTGACAGGGATCACTCTCGGGTACGAGCAGTACTTC	CASSLTGITLGYEQYF
TRBJ2-1	NA	16	TRBD2	TRBV2	TGTGCCAGCAGTTCCCGGGGAGCGGGGGACAAGAATGAGCAGTTCTTC	CASSSRGAGDKNEQFF
TRBJ2-2	once	14	NA	TRBV10-1	TGCGCCAGCAGTGCCAGGCCGAACACCGGGGAGCTGTTTTTT	CASSARPNTGELFF